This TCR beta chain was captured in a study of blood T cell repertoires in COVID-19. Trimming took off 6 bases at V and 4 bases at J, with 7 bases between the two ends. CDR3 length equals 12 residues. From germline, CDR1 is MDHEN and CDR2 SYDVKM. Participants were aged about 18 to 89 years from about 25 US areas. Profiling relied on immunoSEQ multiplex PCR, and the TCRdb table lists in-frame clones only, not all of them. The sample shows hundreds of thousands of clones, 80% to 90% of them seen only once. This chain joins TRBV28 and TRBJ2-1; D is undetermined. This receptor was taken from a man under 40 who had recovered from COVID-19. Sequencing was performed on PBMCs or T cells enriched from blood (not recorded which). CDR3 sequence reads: CASSFQYNEQFF. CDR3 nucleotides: TGTGCCAGCAGCTTCCAGTACAATGAGCAGTTCTTC.